This T cell receptor (beta chain) was recovered during a study of T cell clonality in common variable immunodeficiency. Many counts were recorded for this clone. The read terminates 3 residues before the CDR3 end, so the remaining end is supplied by the germline J gene. This CDR3 contains 16 residues. CDR1 SGDLS and CDR2 YYNGEE come from the germline V gene. Between the trimmed V and J ends, which lost 0 bases and 4 bases, there was a span of 13 bases. The method was immunoSEQ multiplex PCR; TCRdb's version includes in-frame clones alone and lacks a portion of them. This table holds roughly 40,000 clones with no singletons; the top ten claim 1.2% to 1.5%.

This sequence joins TRBV9 and TRBJ2-2; maybe TRBD2 (6 bases). This TCR came from a person aged 18 to 75 in good health. Sequencing input: peripheral blood mononuclear cells. The CDR3 loop is CASSVVLAPSTGELFF. The DNA read from the CDR3 is TGTGCCAGCAGCGTAGTACTAGCACCTAGCACCGGGGAG. Together with reference TRBV9 and TRBJ2-2, the CDR3 gives the full variable domain: DSGVTQTPKHLITATGQRVTLRCSPRSGDLSVYWYQQSLDQGLQFLIQYYNGEERAKGNILERFSAQQFPDLHSELNLSSLELGDSALYFCASSVVLAPSTGELFFGEGSRLTVL.